The entry below describes one T cell receptor (beta chain). The specificity of this receptor is unknown. Within one base of it there is no much larger clone, and no base qualities were kept. Based on the germline V gene (reference sequence), the CDR1 and CDR2 sequences are SGHAT and FQDESV. Cut back by 1 base and 2 bases, the V and J ends lie 11 bases apart. From cysteine to phenylalanine, the CDR3 is 15 amino acids long. The entry retains the CDR3 DNA only, 45 bases that are in frame from base 1. The data were taken from a study of cytomegalovirus exposure and HLA in healthy donors (TCRdb year 2017). Looking at the study overall: According to an earlier analysis of 550 to 700 of the donors, about 190 million T cells yielded some 120 million unique TCR beta sequences and 276 Gb of sequence data. Besides the first cohort of around 670 subjects, a separate validation cohort made up of 120 different subjects was used. To decide whether each TCR beta V gene segment behaved as functional or pseudogenic, an earlier analysis of several hundred of the donors relied on high-throughput TCR beta sequencing. HLA typing covered class I and class II loci at four-digit resolution. A later genetic analysis used genome-wide SNP genotypes for about three fifths of the 666 donors, treating that subset as a discovery cohort. Around 330 gigabases of sequencing data and around 85 million unique TCR sequences made up an early release that covered nearly 650 HLA-typed donors. Four to six DR-DQ haplotypes were handled as single units for association and clustering, since linkage in the cohort was strong. The study aimed to test whether signatures of past pathogen exposure could be identified by cataloging public T cell receptors. On average, about 240,000 unique TCR beta nucleotide sequences were sequenced per donor among several hundred genotyped donors of the cohort, with 15% to 20% of those sequences being non-productive. Rather than using new phenotypic data, the later analysis identified candidate immune exposures from TCR beta sequences and from how often those sequences occurred across donors. All discovery cohort repertoires had been generated on a single sequencing platform. Typing coverage varied by locus: about 629-630 donors for A, B, C, DRB1 and DQB1; 500 to 550 for DQA1; approximately 570 for DPA1; roughly 470 for DPB1. The study profiled the T cell repertoires of 500 to 800 subjects by immunosequencing and related them to cytomegalovirus serostatus. To study patterns of TCR occurrence, a later analysis re-analyzed previously published TCR beta repertoires from around 670 donors and added high-resolution HLA genotyping. Of the roughly 400 genotyped donors, roughly 80% fell in the genetic ancestry cluster associated with self-reported Caucasian donors. High-throughput TCR immunosequencing, statistical association of individual TCRs with disease status, and machine learning were combined to predict cytomegalovirus infection status. Donor age, sex, ethnicity and CMV serostatus were compiled together with the repertoire data.

To prepare the library, the immunoSEQ multiplex PCR assay was applied. For the multiplex PCR, a mixture combining 60 forward primers for TCR Vbeta segments and 13 reverse primers for TCR Jbeta segments was used. A multiplex PCR assay on genomic DNA amplified the CDR3 region of rearranged TCR beta genes. On the Illumina HiSeq System, the amplified TCR beta libraries were sequenced as 87-base-pair reads. The paper's data handling went like this. Across the 600 to 700 repertoires, a later analysis counted approximately 75 million unique TCR beta chains, some 11 million of which were shared by at least two donors. To remove PCR and sequencing errors, raw reads were error-corrected and collapsed into unique sequences using a nearest-neighbor algorithm that merged closely related sequences. V, D and J gene segments were assigned by aligning CDR3 sequences to IMGT reference sequences. For a sequence to be retained, a match of at least six nucleotides to both a V gene segment and a J gene segment was required. A rearrangement counted as productive if the CDR3 had no stop codons and remained in frame with V and J, and every other rearrangement counted as non-productive. CDR3 was defined according to IMGT convention as the region running from the second conserved V-encoded cysteine to the conserved J-encoded phenylalanine. In an earlier analysis of roughly 580 of the donors, sequences lacking an unambiguous match to a single V gene segment were excluded. An earlier analysis of 587 of the donors classified V segments as functional when productive rearrangements were above 56.7% and as segregating when the standard deviation between donors was above 5%. To diagnose cytomegalovirus status from the catalog of TCR beta chain sequences, a statistical classification framework was built. V and J gene assignment, in a later analysis, came from comparing TCR nucleotide sequences with IMGT/GENE-DB human TR gene sequences. A later analysis assigned CDR3 sequences and most-parsimonious VDJ recombination scenarios with the TCRdist pipeline. In a later analysis, each TCR beta chain was defined by its CDR3 amino acid sequence together with its V-gene family, and reads lacking a unique V-gene family were excluded. To address suspected cross-contamination and a sequencing artifact, a later analysis removed over 500 highly shared, low-generation-probability nucleotide sequences. A later analysis calculated a clonal expansion index for each public chain from normalized within-repertoire ranks of inferred template counts. In a later analysis, generation probabilities were computed with a VDJ recombination model fitted to out-of-frame rearrangements, and the resulting probabilities were checked against IGoR. In a later analysis, hypergeometric tests were used to score TCR-TCR, TCR-HLA and TCR-CMV co-occurrence, with a repertoire-size bias correction applied to TCR pairs. To estimate false discovery rates, a later analysis permuted the HLA or CMV assignments 20 times. In a later analysis, co-occurring TCRs were grouped with DBSCAN, and TCRdist sequence similarity was added when clustering was performed within HLA-allele-positive subsets. For co-occurrence clustering, repertoires with fewer than 30,000 or more than 120,000 public chains were excluded, along with about five repertoires with anomalous nucleotide sharing. Here the immuneACCESS table is served through TCRdb, limited to in-frame sequences with V and J called. Missing clones are a known gap in these copies; in checked studies unresolved V genes cover under half, and the rest lacks a known reason. For V, J and clone size, that table is used; D and trimming come from the DNA. This sample gives tens of thousands of clones in total; 73% of them show up just once. The top ten clonotypes cover 4.5% to 5.5% of the sample.

On the study overall, not on this receptor specifically: The study gave a list of 150 to 200 TCR beta chains associated with cytomegalovirus. Sequencing depth was assumed to be roughly uniform across donors in the presence/absence analyses, though that assumption may not hold. A few of the identified cytomegalovirus-associated TCR beta chains were confirmed in vitro to be specific for cytomegalovirus antigens. According to a later analysis, most CMV-associated TCR beta chains appeared to be HLA-restricted, and the HLA associations seemed to be driven largely by CMV exposure. Some IMGT-functional V segments, including TRBV6-2 and TRBV6-3, could not be told apart with the 87-base-pair reads, so those segments were excluded. Correlated functional status among segregating V segments might be attributable to linkage disequilibrium, but an unknown experimental factor could not be ruled out. Strong co-occurrence of HLA alleles, especially DR and DQ, made assigning TCR associations to individual alleles difficult. Because HLA typing was missing for some donors at each locus, association tests included only the typed subset. According to the authors, the approach could potentially be generalized to other disease states and immunological phenotypes. Compared with equally common non-associated chains, HLA-associated TCR beta chains in a later analysis were more clonally expanded and had lower generation probabilities. V-gene and J-gene trimming of TCR beta chains was associated with a missense DCLRE1C variant in a later genetic analysis, and the association was replicated in an independent cohort. A cluster of highly shared sequence variants was judged likely to represent a technical artifact of the sequencing pipeline. Over 15 rarely observed V segments, including chromosome 9 orphons, were excluded from the earlier analysis of some 590 of the donors because counts were too low. According to a later analysis, TCR association rates differed among HLA loci, with DRB1 alleles showing the most associated TCRs and HLA-C alleles showing the fewest. The classifier was reported to diagnose cytomegalovirus status with high specificity and sensitivity in both the original and validation cohorts. An earlier analysis of around 600 of the donors showed that most TCR beta V segments appeared in productive rearrangements either about 87% or about 30% of the time, which broadly matched IMGT annotations. Most TCR sequences were seen in very few donors, while some public TCRs were found in many individuals. At a false discovery rate of 0.05, a later analysis linked fewer than 20,000 TCR beta sequences to specific HLA alleles. A further reported finding was that TCR beta sequences accurately predicted the HLA-A and HLA-B alleles for most subjects in the first cohort. The only immune exposure information available for the cohort was CMV serostatus. Several of the top co-occurrence clusters appeared to be linked to parvovirus B19, influenza, CMV and Epstein-Barr virus, according to a later analysis. According to a later genetic analysis, donors in an Asian-associated ancestry cluster had fewer N-insertions in productive TCRs than the approximately 650-donor mean. In this cohort, only TCR beta chains were sequenced, and detectable features were limited by the absence of alpha or paired-chain data.

The cohort consisted of some 730 healthy bone marrow donors. All cohort members were sampled while nominally healthy, although unrecorded immune exposures were likely present. The donor was CMV seronegative and belonged to the group of several hundred seronegative cohort members. Every donor gave a peripheral blood sample, and the peripheral blood mononuclear cells from that sample were used for TCR beta sequencing. Genomic DNA extraction from the blood cell samples was performed with the Qiagen DNeasy Blood Extraction Kit. The chain employs TRBV11-1 and TRBJ1-2, with TRBD1 tentatively as D gene (5 bases match). This clonotype was sampled from a man aged 45-65 years in good health and CMV-seronegative. The sequenced material came from PBMCs. The CDR3 region reads CASSLVSSGNYGYTF. The nucleotide sequence is given as TGTGCCAGCAGCTTAGTCTCGTCAGGGAACTATGGCTACACCTTC.